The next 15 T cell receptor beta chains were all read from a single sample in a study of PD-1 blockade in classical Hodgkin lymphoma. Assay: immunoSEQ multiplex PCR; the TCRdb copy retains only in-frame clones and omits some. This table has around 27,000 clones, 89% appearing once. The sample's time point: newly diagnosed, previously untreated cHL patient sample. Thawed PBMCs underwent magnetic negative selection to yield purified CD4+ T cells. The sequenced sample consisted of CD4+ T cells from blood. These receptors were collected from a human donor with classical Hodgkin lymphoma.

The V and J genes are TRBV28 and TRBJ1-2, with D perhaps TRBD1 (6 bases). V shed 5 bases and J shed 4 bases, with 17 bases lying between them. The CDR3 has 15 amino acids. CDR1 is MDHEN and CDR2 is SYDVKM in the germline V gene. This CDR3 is CASSLPGQGIYGYTF. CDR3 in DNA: TGTGCCAGCAGTCTCCCGGGACAAGGAATCTATGGCTACACCTTC.

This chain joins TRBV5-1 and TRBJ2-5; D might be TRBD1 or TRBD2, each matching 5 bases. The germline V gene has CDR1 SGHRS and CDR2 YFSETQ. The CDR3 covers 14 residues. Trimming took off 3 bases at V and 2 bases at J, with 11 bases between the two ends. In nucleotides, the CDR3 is TGCGCCAGCAGCTCCGGGACGGCACAAGAGACCCAGTACTTC. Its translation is CASSSGTAQETQYF.

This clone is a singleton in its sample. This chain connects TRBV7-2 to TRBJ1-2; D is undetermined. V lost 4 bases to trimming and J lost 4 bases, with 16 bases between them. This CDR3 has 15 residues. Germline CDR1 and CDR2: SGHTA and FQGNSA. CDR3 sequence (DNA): TGTGCCAGCAGCTCCGAGCGGTTGACGGCCTATGGCTACACCTTC. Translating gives CASSSERLTAYGYTF.

The CDR3, as DNA: TGTGCCAGCAGTTTAAGGGCTAGCGGGAGGGCTACCGGGGAGCTGTTTTTT. Its translation: CASSLRASGRATGELFF. The V call is TRBV28, the J call TRBJ2-2, with TRBD2 identical over 12 bases. Losses at the gene ends were 2 bases for V and 5 bases for J; bases not matched to a gene: 6. In germline, CDR1 is MDHEN, CDR2 SYDVKM. This CDR3 contains 17 residues.

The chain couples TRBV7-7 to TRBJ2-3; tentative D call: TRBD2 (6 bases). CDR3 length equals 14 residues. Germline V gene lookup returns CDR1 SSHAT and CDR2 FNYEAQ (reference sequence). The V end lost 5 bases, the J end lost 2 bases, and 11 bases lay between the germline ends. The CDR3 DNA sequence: TGTGCCAGCAGCCAGGGACTTTCCACAGATACGCAGTATTTT. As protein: CASSQGLSTDTQYF.

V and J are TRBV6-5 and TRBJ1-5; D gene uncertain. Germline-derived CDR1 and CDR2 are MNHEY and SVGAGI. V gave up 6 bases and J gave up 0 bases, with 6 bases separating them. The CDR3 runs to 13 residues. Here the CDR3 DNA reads TGTGCCAGCAGGCCGAATAGCAATCAGCCCCAGCATTTT. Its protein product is CASRPNSNQPQHF.

CDR3 DNA sequence: TGTGCCAGCAGCTTCAGGACTAGCGCTCAAGAGACCCAGTACTTC. The encoded protein is CASSFRTSAQETQYF. J is TRBJ2-5 and V is TRBV5-6, with 9 positions matching TRBD2. V lost 2 bases and J lost 2; bases outside the gene matches: 4. Germline lookup yields CDR1 SGHDT and CDR2 YYEEEE. CDR3 length: 15 amino acids.

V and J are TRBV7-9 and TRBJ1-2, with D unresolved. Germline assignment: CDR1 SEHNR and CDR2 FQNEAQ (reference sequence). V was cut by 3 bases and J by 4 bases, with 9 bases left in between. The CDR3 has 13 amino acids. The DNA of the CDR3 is TGTGCCAGCAGCTTGTTGGCCAGCTATGGCTACACCTTC. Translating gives CASSLLASYGYTF.

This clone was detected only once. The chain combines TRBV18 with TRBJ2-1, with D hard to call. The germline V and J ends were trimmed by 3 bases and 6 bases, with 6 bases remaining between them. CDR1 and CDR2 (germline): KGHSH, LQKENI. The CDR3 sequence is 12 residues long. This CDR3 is CASSPVSNEQFF. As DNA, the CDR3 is TGTGCCAGCTCACCGGTATCCAATGAGCAGTTCTTC.

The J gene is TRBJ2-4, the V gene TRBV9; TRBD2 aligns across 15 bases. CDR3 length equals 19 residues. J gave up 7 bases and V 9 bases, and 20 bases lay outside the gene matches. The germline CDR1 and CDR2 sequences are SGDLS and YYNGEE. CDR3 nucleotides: TGTGCCACAGGGGGGCGGTCGGGGAGGACTAGCGGGAGGGTCAACATTCAGTACTTC. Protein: CATGGRSGRTSGRVNIQYF.

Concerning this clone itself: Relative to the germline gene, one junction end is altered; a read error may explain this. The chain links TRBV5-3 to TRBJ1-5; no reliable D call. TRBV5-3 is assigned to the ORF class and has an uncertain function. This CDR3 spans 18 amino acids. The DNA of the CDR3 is TGTGCCAGAATCTTGCGGGAGAGGCCCCCCTGGAGCAATCAGCCCCAGCATTTT. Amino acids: CARILRERPPWSNQPQHF.

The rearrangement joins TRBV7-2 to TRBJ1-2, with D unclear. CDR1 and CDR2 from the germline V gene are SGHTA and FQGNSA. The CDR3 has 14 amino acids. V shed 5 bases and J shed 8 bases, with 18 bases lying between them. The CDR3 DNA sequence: TGTGCCAGCAGCCCCGCGGGCCGGACCCGGGGCTACACCTTC. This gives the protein CASSPAGRTRGYTF.

CDR3 protein: CASTYFWGAGMGTSPGELFF. CDR3 nucleotides: TGTGCCAGCACCTACTTCTGGGGGGCGGGAATGGGAACTAGTCCCGGGGAGCTGTTTTTT. J is TRBJ2-2 and V is TRBV7-8, with D perhaps assigned TRBD1 or TRBD2 (6 bases each). CDR1 and CDR2 (germline): SGHVS, FQNEAQ. The CDR3 has 20 amino acids. The germline V and J ends were trimmed by 7 bases and 6 bases, with 33 bases remaining between them.

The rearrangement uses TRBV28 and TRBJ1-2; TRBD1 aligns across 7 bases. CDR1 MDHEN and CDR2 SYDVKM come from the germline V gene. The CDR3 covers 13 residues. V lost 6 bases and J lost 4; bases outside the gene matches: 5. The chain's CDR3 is CASRLGQAYGYTF. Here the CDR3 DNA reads TGTGCCAGCAGACTCGGACAGGCCTATGGCTACACCTTC.

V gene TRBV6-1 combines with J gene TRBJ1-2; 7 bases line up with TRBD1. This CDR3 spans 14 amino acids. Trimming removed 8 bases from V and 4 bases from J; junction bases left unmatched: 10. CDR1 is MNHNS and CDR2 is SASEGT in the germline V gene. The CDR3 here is CASRRRGQGYGYTF. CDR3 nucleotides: TGTGCCAGCCGCAGGAGGGGGCAAGGCTATGGCTACACCTTC.